Presented here are 24 T cell receptor beta chains from one specimen sequenced in a study of cytomegalovirus exposure and HLA in healthy donors. The PCR had 60 Vbeta and 13 Jbeta primers. Assay used: immunoSEQ multiplex PCR; TCRdb lists only in-frame clones, some missing. The sample records around 97,000 clones, around three quarters being singletons. The sequenced material came from PBMCs. The receptors were gathered from a woman aged 18-30 years in good health and CMV-seropositive.

This chain connects TRBV9 to TRBJ2-7; 8 nucleotides align to TRBD2. The CDR3 length is 15 residues. From germline, CDR1 is SGDLS and CDR2 YYNGEE. After removal of 0 bases from V and 2 bases from J, the junction contained 4 bases not matched to a gene. The CDR3 DNA reads TGTGCCAGCAGCGTAGGCGCGGGAGGAACCTACGAGCAGTACTTC. It codes for CASSVGAGGTYEQYF.

The chain recombines TRBV28 with TRBJ1-2; weak D call: TRBD1 (5 bases). CDR3 length equals 15 residues. Germline V gene data show CDR1 as MDHEN and CDR2 as SYDVKM. Trimming took off 5 bases at V and 5 bases at J, with 18 bases between the two ends. In nucleotides, the CDR3 is TGTGCCAGCAGTCCCCCCGGGGGGACGGGGTATGGCTACACCTTC. Translated: CASSPPGGTGYGYTF.

The CDR3 DNA sequence: TGTGCCAGTAGTATAGCGGCAGCGAGAACTAACTATGGCTACACCTTC. This sequence encodes CASSIAAARTNYGYTF. The chain recombines TRBV19 with TRBJ1-2; D gene ambiguous. The germline V gene has CDR1 LNHDA and CDR2 SQIVND (reference sequence). The germline V and J ends were trimmed by 1 base and 0 bases, with 12 bases remaining between them. This CDR3 is 16 amino acids long.

V usage is TRBV5-1 and J usage is TRBJ2-5; tentative D call: TRBD2 (6 bases). Looked up from germline, CDR1 is SGHRS and CDR2 is YFSETQ. The CDR3 has 14 amino acids. V lost 0 bases and J 1 base, leaving 7 bases between the germline ends. The CDR3 nucleotides are TGCGCCAGCAGCTTGGCGGGGGTCCAAGAGACCCAGTACTTC. Amino acids: CASSLAGVQETQYF.

This chain connects TRBV14 to TRBJ2-5; 9 bases fit TRBD2. The CDR3 extends over 16 amino acids. From germline, CDR1 is SGHDN and CDR2 FVKESK. V trimming: 1 base; J trimming: 5 bases; junction bases outside the gene matches: 8. The DNA for the CDR3 is TGTGCCAGCAGCCAAGGAAGGCTAGCGGGACGGGAGACCCAGTACTTC. Protein product: CASSQGRLAGRETQYF.

The chain recombines TRBV30 with TRBJ2-5; D is possibly TRBD1 (5 bases). Matching the DNA end better, TRBJ2-7 makes the J call doubtful. The CDR3 has 13 residues. CDR1 is GTSNPN and CDR2 is SVGIG in the germline V gene (reference sequence). The CDR3 DNA sequence: TGTGCCTGGAGTGTAAGGCCGCAGGGCGAGCAGTACTTC. Residues: CAWSVRPQGEQYF.

The rearrangement links TRBV6-5 to TRBJ2-3; D is perhaps TRBD2 (7 bases). The CDR3 extends over 14 amino acids. The germline V and J ends were trimmed by 4 bases and 6 bases, with 14 bases remaining between them. Germline V lookup: CDR1 MNHEY, CDR2 SVGAGI. The CDR3 protein is CASSWGGREDTQYF. The CDR3 DNA reads as TGTGCCAGCAGTTGGGGGGGCAGAGAGGATACGCAGTATTTT.

The V call is TRBV13, the J call TRBJ2-7; 8 nucleotides match TRBD2. From germline, CDR1 is PRHDT and CDR2 FYEKMQ (reference sequence). V trimming: 1 base; J trimming: 1 base; junction bases outside the gene matches: 6. The CDR3 is 16 amino acids. The CDR3 reads CASSLATGGLSYEQYF. CDR3 sequence (DNA): TGTGCCAGCAGCTTAGCGACGGGGGGGTTATCCTACGAGCAGTACTTC.

In this sample, this clone turned up once. The gene calls are TRBV30 and TRBJ1-3; D not certain. Germline V gene lookup returns CDR1 GTSNPN and CDR2 SVGIG (reference sequence). The ends were cut back, 0 bases at V and 0 bases at J, with 12 bases in the middle. The CDR3 has 16 residues. The CDR3 sequence is CAWSVWGVRSGNTIYF. In DNA form, the CDR3 reads TGTGCCTGGAGTGTATGGGGAGTCCGCTCTGGAAACACCATATATTTT.

The gene calls are TRBV27 and TRBJ1-1; 8 nucleotides align to TRBD1. Germline assignment: CDR1 MNHEY and CDR2 SMNVEV (reference sequence). The CDR3 covers 14 residues. V gave up 6 bases and J gave up 1 base; unmatched junction bases: 4. This CDR3 is CASSDRGRNTEAFF. In DNA form, the CDR3 reads TGTGCCAGCAGCGACAGGGGCAGGAACACTGAAGCTTTCTTT.

The rearrangement links TRBV5-1 to TRBJ2-3, with TRBD2 as a possible D gene (6 bases). The V gene's germline CDR1 is SGHRS and CDR2 YFSETQ. V lost 6 bases to trimming and J lost 2 bases, with 10 bases between them. CDR3 length: 13 amino acids. CDR3 DNA sequence: TGCGCCAGCAAGGAGGGAGACACAGATACGCAGTATTTT. Translated: CASKEGDTDTQYF.

For the CDR3, the DNA is TGCGCCAGCAGCCAAGCGGGACTAGCGGACTACGAGCAGTACTTC. Translating gives CASSQAGLADYEQYF. The chain employs TRBV4-3 and TRBJ2-7, with 11 bases aligning to TRBD2. Unmatched junction bases numbered 2, after V lost 1 base and J lost 3 bases. The CDR3 sequence is 15 residues long. Germline V gives CDR1 LGHNA, CDR2 YSLEER.

The chain uses TRBV30 and TRBJ1-1, with D tentatively TRBD1 (6 bases). The CDR3 is 15 residues long. Germline CDR1 and CDR2: GTSNPN and SVGIG (reference sequence). Trimming took 5 bases from V and 2 from J, leaving 18 bases between them. CDR3 sequence: CAWVPSGGRNTEAFF. DNA of the CDR3: TGTGCCTGGGTGCCGTCGGGGGGCCGCAACACTGAAGCTTTCTTT.

This clone appeared a single time. The gene calls are TRBV7-2 and TRBJ2-7, with D possibly matching TRBD1 (5 bases). The CDR3 runs 14 residues. Trimming took off 2 bases at V and 0 bases at J, with 8 bases between the two ends. CDR1 is SGHTA, CDR2 FQGNSA, per germline. CDR3 amino acids: CASSLRQGSYEQYF. Here the CDR3 DNA reads TGTGCCAGCAGCTTAAGGCAGGGCTCCTACGAGCAGTACTTC.

The V call is TRBV9, the J call TRBJ2-1; TRBD2 matches at 15 bases. The CDR3 covers 17 residues. The V segment lost 0 bases and the J segment 9 bases; nucleotides outside the gene matches: 7. Germline-derived CDR1 and CDR2 are SGDLS and YYNGEE. The CDR3 protein is CASSVEVGLAGGGEQFF. The DNA of the CDR3 is TGTGCCAGCAGCGTAGAGGTGGGACTAGCGGGGGGTGGTGAGCAGTTCTTC.

This chain joins TRBV5-4 and TRBJ2-3; 10 bases align to TRBD2. Trimming at V came to 4 bases and at J to 2 bases, leaving 7 bases not matched to a gene. The CDR3 is 16 residues long. Germline assignment: CDR1 SGHNT and CDR2 YYREEE (reference sequence). The CDR3 sequence is CASSHSGGPDTDTQYF. CDR3 nucleotides: TGTGCCAGCAGCCATAGCGGGGGGCCCGACACAGATACGCAGTATTTT.

The chain combines TRBV9 with TRBJ2-7; TRBD1 agrees at 10 bases. Per germline, CDR1 SGDLS and CDR2 YYNGEE. This CDR3 region has 15 residues. V was pared by 3 bases and J by 3 bases, with 6 bases of the junction left unmatched. In nucleotides, the CDR3 is TGTGCCAGCAGCGCGGGGACAGGGGCACTCTACGAGCAGTACTTC. This encodes CASSAGTGALYEQYF.

This chain joins TRBV7-2 and TRBJ2-7; 11 bases line up with TRBD2. CDR1 SGHTA and CDR2 FQGNSA come from the germline V gene. The CDR3 runs to 15 residues. With 5 bases clipped from V and 7 bases from J, the junction kept 10 bases outside the gene matches. CDR3 in DNA: TGTGCCAGCAGCCCAGAGACTAGCGGGATGAGAGAGCAGTACTTC. Translating gives CASSPETSGMREQYF.

The rearrangement links TRBV12-5 to TRBJ2-5; 7 bases line up with TRBD1. CDR1 and CDR2 from the germline V gene are LGHNT and FRNRAP. The junction had 8 bases not matched to a gene; V was cut back by 5 bases and J by 5 bases. CDR3 length: 14 residues. The CDR3 DNA reads as TGTGCTAGTGGTCCCGGCCAGGGGGTGGAGACCCAGTACTTC. Translated: CASGPGQGVETQYF.

The V gene is TRBV28, the J gene TRBJ1-4; D gene ambiguous. Germline CDR1 MDHEN, CDR2 SYDVKM. V lost 3 bases and J 8 bases, leaving 13 bases between the germline ends. CDR3 length: 14 residues. The chain's CDR3 is CASSFWWQIEKLFF. The CDR3 DNA is TGTGCCAGCAGTTTTTGGTGGCAGATAGAAAAACTGTTTTTT.

The chain combines TRBV18 with TRBJ1-2; no reliable D call. The CDR3 covers 15 residues. Germline assignment: CDR1 KGHSH and CDR2 LQKENI. Trimming removed 3 bases at V and 8 bases at J, with 19 bases between. CDR3 in DNA: TGTGCCAGCTCACCGCGGACGGGAGAGGTTCTAGGCTACACCTTC. Its protein product is CASSPRTGEVLGYTF.

V and J are TRBV7-8 and TRBJ1-1, with D perhaps matching TRBD1 (5 bases). V lost 5 bases to trimming and J lost 5 bases, with 18 bases between them. The germline V gene has CDR1 SGHVS and CDR2 FQNEAQ. The CDR3 has 15 residues. The DNA for the CDR3 is TGTGCCAGCAGCCCCCTGGGGGGATTCGTGACTGAAGCTTTCTTT. Amino acids: CASSPLGGFVTEAFF.

The rearrangement links TRBV5-6 to TRBJ1-5; no reliable D call. The CDR3 is 13 amino acids. Germline V gene data show CDR1 as SGHDT and CDR2 as YYEEEE. The V gene lost 0 bases and the J gene lost 5 bases, with 6 bases spanning the gap. The CDR3 loop reads CASSLGPDQPQHF. CDR3 nucleotides: TGTGCCAGCAGCTTGGGTCCCGATCAGCCCCAGCATTTT.

This clone came up once. The rearrangement uses TRBV4-1 and TRBJ2-2, with TRBD2 matching 10 bases. J lost 4 bases, V lost 1 base, and 6 bases had no gene match. CDR1 and CDR2 (germline): MGHRA, YSYEKL. The CDR3 is 17 residues long. CDR3 nucleotides: TGCGCCAGCAGCCAAGGGCGGCTAGCGGGGGTCACCGGGGAGCTGTTTTTT. Translated, it gives CASSQGRLAGVTGELFF.